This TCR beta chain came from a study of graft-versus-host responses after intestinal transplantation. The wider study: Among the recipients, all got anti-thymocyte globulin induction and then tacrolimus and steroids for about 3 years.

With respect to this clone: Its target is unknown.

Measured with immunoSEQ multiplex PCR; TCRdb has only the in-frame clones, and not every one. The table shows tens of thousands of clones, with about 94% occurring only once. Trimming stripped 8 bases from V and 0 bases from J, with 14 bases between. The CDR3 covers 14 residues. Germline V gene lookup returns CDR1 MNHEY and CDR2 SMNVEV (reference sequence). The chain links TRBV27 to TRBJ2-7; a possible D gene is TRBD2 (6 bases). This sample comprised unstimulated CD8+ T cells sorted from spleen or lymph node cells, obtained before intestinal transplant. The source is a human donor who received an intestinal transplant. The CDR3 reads CASRGMSSSYEQYF. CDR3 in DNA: TGTGCCAGCCGCGGGATGTCTAGCTCCTACGAGCAGTACTTC.